Described below is a single TCR beta chain sequence and its context. This clone's antigen is unknown. The sample holds no much larger clone one base away, and base qualities are not on file. The data originate from a study of cytomegalovirus exposure and HLA in healthy donors (dated by TCRdb to about 2017). About the study as a whole: According to an earlier analysis of a few hundred of the donors, about 170 million T cells yielded 100 million or so unique TCR beta sequences and 276 Gb of sequence data. Roughly 300 gigabases of sequencing data and 70 million to 100 million unique TCR sequences were included in an early release covering over 600 HLA-typed donors. Of the approximately 400 genotyped donors, roughly 80% fell in the genetic ancestry cluster associated with self-reported Caucasian donors. The study was designed to test whether signatures of past pathogen exposure could be identified by cataloging public T cell receptors. The study profiled the T cell repertoires of about 720 subjects by immunosequencing and related them to cytomegalovirus serostatus. A separate validation cohort of roughly 110 different subjects was used in addition to the 666-subject first cohort. High-throughput TCR immunosequencing, statistical association of individual TCRs with disease status, and machine learning were combined to predict cytomegalovirus infection status. In a later analysis, previously published TCR beta repertoires from 600 to 850 donors were re-analyzed and high-resolution HLA genotyping was added so that TCR occurrence patterns could be studied. The later analysis used no new phenotypic data to find candidate immune exposures, relying instead on TCR beta sequences and their occurrence across donors. An earlier analysis of 450 to 750 of the donors used high-throughput TCR beta sequencing to judge whether each TCR beta V gene segment behaved as functional or pseudogenic. Donor age, sex, ethnicity and CMV serostatus were compiled alongside the repertoire data. A later genetic analysis used genome-wide SNP genotypes for about 55% of the 666 donors, treating that subset as a discovery cohort. Every repertoire in the discovery cohort had been generated on one and the same sequencing platform. Both class I and class II loci were covered by HLA typing, at four-digit resolution. The number of typed donors differed by locus: roughly 629-640 for A, B, C, DRB1 and DQB1; 522 for DQA1; about 600 for DPA1; and around 450 for DPB1. About 5 DR-DQ haplotypes were handled as single units for association and clustering, since linkage in the cohort was strong. Across around 400 genotyped donors of the cohort, an average of about 240,000 unique TCR beta nucleotide sequences per donor were sequenced, and 15% to 20% of those sequences were non-productive. On the study overall, not on this receptor specifically: Several of the top co-occurrence clusters appeared to be linked to parvovirus B19, influenza, CMV and Epstein-Barr virus, according to a later analysis. Roughly uniform sequencing depth across donors was assumed in presence/absence analyses, although this assumption may not hold. In an earlier analysis of around 500 of the donors, most TCR beta V segments appeared in productive rearrangements about 90% or about 30% of the time, broadly matching IMGT annotations. Some IMGT-functional V segments, including TRBV6-2 and TRBV6-3, could not be told apart with the 87-base-pair reads, so those segments were excluded. When HLA alleles, especially DR and DQ, strongly co-occurred, attributing TCR associations to individual alleles was difficult. A few of the identified cytomegalovirus-associated TCR beta chains were confirmed in vitro to be specific for cytomegalovirus antigens. The only immune exposure information available for the cohort was CMV serostatus. A cluster of highly shared sequence variants was judged likely to be a technical artifact of the sequencing pipeline. Specific HLA alleles were associated with 15,000 to 20,000 TCR beta sequences at a false discovery rate of 0.05 in a later analysis. Correlated functional status among segregating V segments might be attributable to linkage disequilibrium, but an unknown experimental factor could not be ruled out. In a later analysis, HLA-associated TCR beta chains were found to be more clonally expanded and to have lower generation probabilities than equally common non-associated chains. Cytomegalovirus status was reported to be diagnosed by the classifier with high specificity and sensitivity in both the original and validation cohorts. Most TCR sequences were observed very rarely across donors, whereas some public TCRs were present in many individuals. HLA typing was unavailable for some donors at each locus, so association tests used only the typed subset. A further reported finding was that TCR beta sequences accurately predicted the HLA-A and HLA-B alleles for most subjects in the first cohort. The study listed 150 to 200 TCR beta chains as associated with cytomegalovirus. In a later genetic analysis, a missense DCLRE1C variant was associated with V-gene and J-gene trimming of TCR beta chains, and the association was replicated in an independent cohort. Compared with the 666-donor mean, donors in an Asian-associated ancestry cluster had fewer N-insertions in productive TCRs, according to a later genetic analysis. The cohort was sequenced for TCR beta chains only, and without alpha or paired-chain data the features that could be detected were limited. Because counts were too low, 15 to 20 rarely observed V segments, including chromosome 9 orphons, were excluded from the earlier analysis of 587 of the donors. In a later analysis, the rate of TCR association differed among HLA loci, with DRB1 alleles having the most associated TCRs and HLA-C alleles having the fewest. Most CMV-associated TCR beta chains appeared to be HLA-restricted in a later analysis, and the HLA associations seemed to be driven largely by CMV exposure. The authors suggested that the approach could potentially be generalized to other disease states and immunological phenotypes.

Library prep was done by the immunoSEQ multiplex PCR assay. For the multiplex PCR, a mixture combining 60 forward primers for TCR Vbeta segments and 13 reverse primers for TCR Jbeta segments was used. The CDR3 region of rearranged TCR beta genes was amplified from genomic DNA by a multiplex PCR assay. The Illumina HiSeq System was used to sequence the amplified TCR beta libraries as 87-base-pair reads. The authors' analysis ran thus. In a later analysis, 80 million or so unique TCR beta chains were counted across the roughly 700 repertoires, and about 9.9 million of these chains were shared by at least two donors. A nearest-neighbor algorithm error-corrected the raw reads and collapsed the reads into unique sequences, merging closely related sequences to remove PCR and sequencing errors. V, D and J gene segments were assigned by aligning CDR3 sequences to IMGT reference sequences. For a sequence to be retained, at least a six-nucleotide match to both a V gene segment and a J gene segment was required. A rearrangement was called productive if the CDR3 had no stop codons and remained in frame with V and J, and every other rearrangement was called non-productive. CDR3 was defined by IMGT convention, running from the second conserved V-encoded cysteine to the conserved J-encoded phenylalanine. The earlier analysis of some 580 of the donors excluded any sequence lacking an unambiguous match to a single V gene segment. An earlier analysis of a few hundred of the donors called V segments functional above 56.7% productive rearrangements and segregating when the between-donor standard deviation exceeded 5%. A statistical classification framework was developed to diagnose cytomegalovirus status using the catalog of TCR beta chain sequences. V and J gene assignment, in a later analysis, came from comparing TCR nucleotide sequences with IMGT/GENE-DB human TR gene sequences. A later analysis assigned CDR3 sequences and most-parsimonious VDJ recombination scenarios with the TCRdist pipeline. In a later analysis, each TCR beta chain was defined by its CDR3 amino acid sequence together with its V-gene family, and reads without a unique V-gene family were excluded. As a way to deal with suspected cross-contamination and a sequencing artifact, a later analysis dropped approximately 570 nucleotide sequences that were highly shared and had low generation probability. A later analysis calculated a clonal expansion index for each public chain from normalized within-repertoire ranks of inferred template counts. In a later analysis, generation probabilities were computed with a VDJ recombination model fitted to out-of-frame rearrangements, and the resulting probabilities were checked against IGoR. Hypergeometric tests were used in a later analysis to score TCR-TCR, TCR-HLA and TCR-CMV co-occurrence, with a repertoire-size bias correction applied to the TCR pairs. In a later analysis, false discovery rates were estimated by permuting HLA or CMV assignments 20 times. In a later analysis, co-occurring TCRs were grouped with DBSCAN, and TCRdist sequence similarity was added when clustering was performed within HLA-allele-positive subsets. Repertoires with fewer than 30,000 or more than 120,000 public chains were left out of co-occurrence clustering, as were about five repertoires with anomalous nucleotide sharing. TCRdb carries this immuneACCESS record with in-frame sequences only. Its versions omit some clonotypes, under half of them owing to an unresolved V gene in the studies checked, with the rest unexplained. That table supplies the V and J calls and clone size; D and trimming were determined from the DNA. This sample has 150,000 to 200,000 clones in its table, and approximately 85% of those were observed once. The top ten constitute over 2% of the sample.

CDR1 and CDR2 (SGHNT, YYREEE) derive from the germline V gene (reference sequence). Spanning cysteine to phenylalanine, the CDR3 consists of 15 amino acids. Here the CDR3 DNA is all that survives: 45 bases in frame from base 1. At the junction V is shortened by 0 bases and J by 4 bases; bases outside the gene matches: 1. The cohort was made up of 666 healthy bone marrow donors. All cohort members were sampled while nominally healthy, although unrecorded immune exposures were likely present. The donor tested CMV seronegative, placing the donor among the 350 to 400 seronegative members of the cohort. A peripheral blood sample was provided by each donor, and peripheral blood mononuclear cells were used for TCR beta sequencing. Genomic DNA extraction from the blood cell samples was performed with the Qiagen DNeasy Blood Extraction Kit.

The V gene is TRBV5-4 and the J gene is TRBJ2-1, with TRBD2 identical over 10 junction bases. The TCR comes from a woman between 45 and 65 years old in good health and CMV-seronegative. Material for sequencing was PBMCs. Here is the DNA: TGTGCCAGCAGCTTGGTAGCGGGAGGTTACAATGAGCAGTTCTTC. Its product reads: CASSLVAGGYNEQFF. Extended through the reference TRBV5-4 and TRBJ2-1 proteins, this CDR3 yields the full variable domain: ETGVTQSPTHLIKTRGQQVTLRCSSQSGHNTVSWYQQALGQGPQFIFQYYREEENGRGNFPPRFSGLQFPNYSSELNVNALELDDSALYLCASSLVAGGYNEQFFGPGTRLTVL.